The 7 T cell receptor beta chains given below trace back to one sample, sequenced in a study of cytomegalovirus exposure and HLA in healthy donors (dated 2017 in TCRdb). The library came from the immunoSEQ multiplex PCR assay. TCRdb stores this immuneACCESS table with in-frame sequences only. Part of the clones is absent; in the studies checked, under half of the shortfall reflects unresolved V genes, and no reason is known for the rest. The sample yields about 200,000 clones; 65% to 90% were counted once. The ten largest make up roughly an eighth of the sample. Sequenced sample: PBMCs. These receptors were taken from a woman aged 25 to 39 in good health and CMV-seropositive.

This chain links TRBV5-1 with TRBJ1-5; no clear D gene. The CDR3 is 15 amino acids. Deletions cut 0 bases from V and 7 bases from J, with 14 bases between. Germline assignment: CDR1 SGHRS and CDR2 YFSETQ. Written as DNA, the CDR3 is TGCGCCAGCAGCTTGGAGAGTGGCAGGTTGCAGCCCCAGCATTTT. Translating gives CASSLESGRLQPQHF.

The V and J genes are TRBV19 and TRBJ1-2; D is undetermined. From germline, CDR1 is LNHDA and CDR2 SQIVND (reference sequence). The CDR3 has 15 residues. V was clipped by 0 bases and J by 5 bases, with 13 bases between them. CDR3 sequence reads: CASSIEGYARYGYTF. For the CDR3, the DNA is TGTGCCAGTAGTATAGAAGGATATGCGCGGTATGGCTACACCTTC.

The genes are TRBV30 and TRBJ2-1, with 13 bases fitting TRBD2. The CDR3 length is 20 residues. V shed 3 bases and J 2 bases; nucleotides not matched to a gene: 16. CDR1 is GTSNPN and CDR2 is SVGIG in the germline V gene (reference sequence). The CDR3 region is CAWRGGERTSGSGAYNEQFF. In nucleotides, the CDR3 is TGTGCCTGGAGGGGGGGCGAGAGGACTAGCGGGAGCGGTGCCTACAATGAGCAGTTCTTC.

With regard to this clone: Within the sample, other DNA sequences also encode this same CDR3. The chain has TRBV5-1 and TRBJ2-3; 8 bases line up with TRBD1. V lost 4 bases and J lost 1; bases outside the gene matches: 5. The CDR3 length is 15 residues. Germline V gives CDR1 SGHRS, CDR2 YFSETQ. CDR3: CASSLDRGGTDTQYF. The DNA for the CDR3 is TGCGCCAGCAGCCTCGACAGGGGAGGCACAGATACGCAGTATTTT.

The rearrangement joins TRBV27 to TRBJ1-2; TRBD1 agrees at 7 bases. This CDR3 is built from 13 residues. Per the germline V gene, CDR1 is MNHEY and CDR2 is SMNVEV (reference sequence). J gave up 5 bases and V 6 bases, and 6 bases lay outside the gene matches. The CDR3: CASRTGTSYGYTF. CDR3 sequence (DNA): TGTGCCAGCAGGACAGGGACCTCTTATGGCTACACCTTC.

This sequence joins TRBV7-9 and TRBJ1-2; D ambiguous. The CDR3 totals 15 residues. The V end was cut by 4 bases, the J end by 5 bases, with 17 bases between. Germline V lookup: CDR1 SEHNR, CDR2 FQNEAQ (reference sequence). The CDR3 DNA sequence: TGTGCCAGCAGCTCCCTACAGAGCGGGAGTTATGGCTACACCTTC. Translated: CASSSLQSGSYGYTF. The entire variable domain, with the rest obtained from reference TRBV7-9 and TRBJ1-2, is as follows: DTGVSQNPRHKITKRGQNVTFRCDPISEHNRLYWYRQTLGQGPEFLTYFQNEAQLEKSRLLSDRFSAERPKGSFSTLEIQRTEQGDSAMYLCASSSLQSGSYGYTFGSGTRLTVV.

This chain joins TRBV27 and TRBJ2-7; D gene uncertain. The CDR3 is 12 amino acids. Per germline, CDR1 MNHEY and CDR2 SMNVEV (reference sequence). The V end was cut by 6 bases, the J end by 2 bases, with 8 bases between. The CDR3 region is CASRAPTYEQYF. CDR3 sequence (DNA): TGTGCCAGCAGGGCACCGACCTACGAGCAGTACTTC.